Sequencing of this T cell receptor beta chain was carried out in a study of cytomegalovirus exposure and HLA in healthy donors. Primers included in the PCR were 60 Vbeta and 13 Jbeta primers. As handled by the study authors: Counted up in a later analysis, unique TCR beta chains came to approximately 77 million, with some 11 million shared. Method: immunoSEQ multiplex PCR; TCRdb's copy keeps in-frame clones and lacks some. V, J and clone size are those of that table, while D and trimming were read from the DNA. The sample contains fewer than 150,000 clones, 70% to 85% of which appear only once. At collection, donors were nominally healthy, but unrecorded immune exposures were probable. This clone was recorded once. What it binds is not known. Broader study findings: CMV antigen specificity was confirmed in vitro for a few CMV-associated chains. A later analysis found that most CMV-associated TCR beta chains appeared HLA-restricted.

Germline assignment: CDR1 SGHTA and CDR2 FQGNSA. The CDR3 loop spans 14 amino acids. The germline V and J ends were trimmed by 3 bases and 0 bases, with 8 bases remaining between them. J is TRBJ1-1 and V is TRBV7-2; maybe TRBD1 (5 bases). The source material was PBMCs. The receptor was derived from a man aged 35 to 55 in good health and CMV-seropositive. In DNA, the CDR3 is TGTGCCAGCAGCTTCTCGACAGTGAACACTGAAGCTTTCTTT. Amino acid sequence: CASSFSTVNTEAFF. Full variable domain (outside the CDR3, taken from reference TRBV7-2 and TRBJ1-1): GAGVSQSPSNKVTEKGKDVELRCDPISGHTALYWYRQSLGQGLEFLIYFQGNSAPDKSGLPSDRFSAERTGGSVSTLTIQRTQQEDSAVYLCASSFSTVNTEAFFGQGTRLTVV.